What follows is one T cell receptor beta chain and its context. Its antigen is unknown. No per-base quality is available; no much larger clone lies one base away. This specimen belongs to a study of radiation and T cells in renal cell carcinoma (dated by TCRdb to 2018 to 2021). Study-wide context: A total of around 53 samples underwent TCR beta sequencing, made up of approximately 26 tumors and about 27 peripheral blood samples. Across all 50 or so samples, several million unique CDR3 nucleotide sequences, encoding roughly 2,600,000 unique CDR3 amino acid sequences, were identified. Here is what the overall study found, with its caveats: In blood, the top tumor clonotypes increased between baseline and 2 weeks post-radiation and then shrank by 4 weeks, which suggests that tumor-resident clones expanded only transiently. Because only small tumor regions of roughly 0.91 g were available, intratumoral heterogeneity was not captured. Effects of radiation dose or scheduling on the TCR repertoire could not be addressed with the single-armed trial design. Compared with control tumors, irradiated tumors had a greater number of dominant CDR3 motifs, and these motifs made up a bigger portion of the repertoire. Because pretreatment tumor biopsies were not available, the study could not determine whether clonotypes were already present within the tumor at baseline. Higher TCR clonality was observed in irradiated tumors than in controls, with an average of about 50% of the repertoire accounted for by the top 100 clonotypes, compared with roughly 40% in nephrectomy-only tumors.

TCR beta libraries were generated from genomic DNA with the immunoSEQ kit, following the manufacturer's recommendations. To prepare the libraries, a first multiplex PCR with proprietary primers was run, followed by a second PCR that added unique barcodes, and a bead cleanup was done after each round. A kit-provided positive control reaction and a negative control reaction were included in every sample batch. The final libraries underwent checking on an Agilent 4200 TapeStation D1000 ScreenTape, volumetric pooling, and quantification by qPCR. An Illumina NextSeq500 fitted with a MidOutput 150-cycle cartridge performed the sequencing, running 156 Read1 cycles and 15 Index1 cycles with the kit's custom primers. The pooled library was loaded at roughly 0.9 pM with about 21% PhiX control spiked in. Per the original workflow: Vendor-processed data were analyzed in R, and a clonotype was defined as all T cells sharing the same CDR3 nucleotide sequence. For clone abundance analyses, frequencies were normalized to the 10,000 most abundant clones in each sample. Before analysis, public T cell clones were removed, and these numbered fewer than five per sample on average. The dominant motif analysis was done with ImmunoMap using the PAM10 matrix, a gap penalty of 30, and a homology threshold of 0.3, and motifs with a cumulative frequency of at least 0.01 were considered dominant. An abundance difference of at least 32-fold between compartments was the criterion for calling clonotypes tumor-enriched or baseline blood-enriched. Tumor-blood repertoire similarity was measured with the Baroni-Urbani and Buser coefficient, and groups were compared using two-tailed Wilcoxon tests in R. The source is immuneACCESS, and TCRdb retained only in-frame sequences with V and J called. Part of the clones is not carried over; for the studies checked, unresolved V genes explain less than half of this, and the remainder is unexplained. From that table come the V and J calls and clone size; the DNA was used to work out D and trimming. Here the sample has about 22,000 clones; about half occur a single time. The top ten hold roughly 16% of the sample.

The intended sense of this specimen's time point label: tumor resected at nephrectomy. This sample's treatment or condition label indicates: 15 Gy SBRT to primary tumor, nephrectomy 4 weeks later. Samples were obtained from a clinical trial, in which 15 Gy stereotactic body radiation therapy was delivered to primary renal cell carcinomas and nephrectomy was performed 4 weeks later. Every patient's renal cell carcinoma showed clear cell pathology. The tumors were dissociated mechanically, digested with collagenase/hyaluronidase at 37 degrees C, processed in gentleMACS C tubes, and kept in liquid nitrogen. Genomic DNA for TCR sequencing was prepared using the QIAamp DNA Blood Mini Kit (Qiagen). Samples were included in the analyses only if all quality control checks were passed. Sequencing was performed on tumor tissue, taken from a patient whose treatment included radiotherapy and nephrectomy. This clonotype was obtained from a woman between 45 and 65 years old with renal cell carcinoma.

Read as DNA, the sequence is TGTGCCAGCAGCTTAGTACCTAATAGCAATCAGCCCCAGCATTTT. It codes for CASSLVPNSNQPQHF. In this chain, TRBV7-2 is recombined with TRBJ1-5, with no confidently assigned D gene. CDR1 and CDR2, per the germline V gene, are SGHTA and FQGNSA. The CDR3 spans 15 residues, from the cysteine through the phenylalanine. The entry retains the CDR3 DNA only, 45 bases that are in frame from base 1. Between the V and J ends, shortened by 1 base and 0 bases respectively, the junction contains 7 bases.